This T cell receptor (beta chain) was sequenced for a study of CD8+ T cells in alopecia areata. Concerning this clone: What it recognizes is unknown.

From alopecia areata patients, lesional scalp punch biopsies and peripheral blood were collected. General study findings and limits: Among patients, TCR sharing was less clear than in mice, a difference possibly due in part to HLA diversity in the patient population.

The CDR3 sequence is 15 residues long. Trimming left V 0 bases short and J 4 bases short, with 13 bases between. Germline lookup yields CDR1 LGHNA and CDR2 YSLEER. In each case, RNA was isolated and then reverse transcribed into cDNA as the sequencing template. The protocol was immunoSEQ multiplex PCR, while the TCRdb copy is restricted to in-frame clones and leaves out a portion. This table has 50,000 to 70,000 clones, roughly 40% appearing once. The chain links TRBV4-3 to TRBJ2-7; D gene unclear. This sequence originates from a human donor with alopecia areata. What was sequenced was NKG2D-low CD8+ T cells sorted from blood. CDR3 sequence reads: CASSQDRDVRYEQYF. For the CDR3, the DNA is TGCGCCAGCAGCCAAGATAGAGACGTCCGATACGAGCAGTACTTC.